Each of the 10 T cell receptor beta chains below was sequenced from the same sample in a study of T cell responses to AZD1222 COVID-19 vaccine. The protocol was immunoSEQ multiplex PCR, while the TCRdb copy is restricted to in-frame clones and leaves out a portion. Seen here are around 180,000 clones, approximately 86% observed once, and the top ten hold 0.49%. This specimen consisted of peripheral blood, obtained on day 0 of AZD1222 vaccination. The origin of the receptors is an adult in good health.

V is TRBV9 and J is TRBJ2-1; tentatively, D is TRBD2 (5 bases). CDR1 is SGDLS, CDR2 YYNGEE, per germline. The CDR3 is 15 amino acids. V gave up 1 base and J gave up 3 bases, with 11 bases separating them. CDR3 amino acids: CASSVSSAHYNEQFF. The DNA for the CDR3 is TGTGCCAGCAGCGTAAGTAGCGCCCACTACAATGAGCAGTTCTTC.

The V call is TRBV28, the J call TRBJ2-2; D might be TRBD2 (5 bases). The CDR3 has 14 residues. V dropped 6 bases and J dropped 5 bases, with 13 bases sitting between them. The germline CDR1 and CDR2 sequences are MDHEN and SYDVKM. CDR3 DNA: TGTGCCAGCAGGTCGAGGGAGTTGACCGGGGAGCTGTTTTTT. It yields the protein CASRSRELTGELFF.

This rearrangement joins TRBV10-3 to TRBJ1-3; possible D gene TRBD1, 6 bases. Trimming stripped 0 bases from V and 0 bases from J, with 15 bases between. CDR1 and CDR2 from the germline V gene are ENHRY and SYGVKD. The CDR3 extends over 18 amino acids. This CDR3 reads CAISESGGRMSSGNTIYF. The CDR3 bases are TGTGCCATCAGTGAGTCGGGGGGCAGGATGAGCTCTGGAAACACCATATATTTT.

This chain uses TRBV29-1 with TRBJ2-1; D uncertain. Trimming pared 5 bases from V and 0 bases from J, leaving 14 bases between. The CDR3 length is 15 residues. Germline assignment: CDR1 SQVTM and CDR2 ANQGSEA. As DNA, the CDR3 is TGCAGCGTTCCCCTCTACGGTTCCTCCTACAATGAGCAGTTCTTC. This translates into CSVPLYGSSYNEQFF.

The chain carries TRBV3-1 (or the pseudogene TRBV3-2) and TRBJ2-3, with no clear D. The CDR3 contains 15 residues. Germline V gives CDR1 LGHDT, CDR2 YNNKEL (reference sequence). V lost 0 bases and J 4 bases, leaving 11 bases between the germline ends. CDR3 sequence (DNA): TGTGCCAGCAGCCAAGAACCAAGTTCCGCAGATACGCAGTATTTT. The encoded protein is CASSQEPSSADTQYF.

This chain links TRBV5-3 with TRBJ2-1; TRBD2 matches 12 bases. TRBV5-3 is recorded as an ORF, its role being uncertain. The CDR3 contains 19 residues. J gave up 0 bases and V 1 base, and 8 bases lay outside the gene matches. CDR3 protein: CARSLKLAGGPSSYNEQFF. The CDR3 region has the DNA TGTGCCAGAAGCTTGAAACTAGCGGGAGGCCCCAGCTCCTACAATGAGCAGTTCTTC.

The chain couples TRBV30 to TRBJ1-5, with D perhaps matching TRBD1 (5 bases). The CDR3 is made up of 14 amino acids. Looked up from germline, CDR1 is GTSNPN and CDR2 is SVGIG (reference sequence). Trimming took off 4 bases at V and 0 bases at J, with 10 bases between the two ends. In DNA form, the CDR3 reads TGTGCCTGGATGGAGGGGAATAGCAATCAGCCCCAGCATTTT. Translated: CAWMEGNSNQPQHF.

The chain has TRBV5-5 and TRBJ2-5; D may be TRBD1 (5 bases). With 2 bases removed from V and 2 bases from J, the gap between germline ends came to 7 bases. The germline gives CDR1 SGHKS, CDR2 YYEKEE (reference sequence). This CDR3 has 13 amino acids. This chain's CDR3 is CASSFRAQETQYF. In nucleotides, the CDR3 is TGTGCCAGCAGCTTCAGGGCGCAAGAGACCCAGTACTTC. The full variable domain, its missing parts supplied by reference TRBV5-5 and TRBJ2-5, is DAGVTQSPTHLIKTRGQQVTLRCSPISGHKSVSWYQQVLGQGPQFIFQYYEKEERGRGNFPDRFSARQFPNYSSELNVNALLLGDSALYLCASSFRAQETQYFGPGTRLLVL.

This sequence joins TRBV6-5 and TRBJ1-1, with D possibly TRBD1 on 5 matching bases. The CDR3 consists of 16 residues. The germline gives CDR1 MNHEY, CDR2 SVGAGI. V was shortened by 2 bases and J by 4 bases, with 17 bases between the two germline ends. CDR3 sequence (DNA): TGTGCCAGCAGTTACACTTTATCCAGGGTCGGCACTGAAGCTTTCTTT. Encoded protein: CASSYTLSRVGTEAFF.

This rearrangement joins TRBV6-5 to TRBJ2-7; 8 bases align to TRBD1. Germline CDR1 reads MNHEY; CDR2 reads SVGAGI. The CDR3 consists of 14 residues. V gave up 6 bases and J gave up 4 bases; unmatched junction bases: 8. CDR3 in DNA: TGTGCCAGCAGGGATGACAGGGGCATTTACGAGCAGTACTTC. Amino acid sequence: CASRDDRGIYEQYF.